Below are 3 T cell receptor beta chains sequenced from a single sample in a study of cytomegalovirus exposure and HLA in healthy donors. The primer mix had 60 Vbeta and 13 Jbeta primers. TCRdb's table, derived via immunoSEQ multiplex PCR, lists solely in-frame clones and lacks some. The data contain 150,000 to 200,000 clones, around 87% of them singletons. Sequenced sample: PBMCs. These receptors were obtained from a boy aged 2 to 10 in good health and CMV-seronegative.

V and J are TRBV13 and TRBJ2-7; 7 nucleotides match TRBD1. Germline CDR1 reads PRHDT; CDR2 reads FYEKMQ (reference sequence). This CDR3 has 17 residues. With 4 bases clipped from V and 1 base from J, the junction kept 13 bases outside the gene matches. DNA of the CDR3: TGTGCCAGCAGCTCCCGGCCAGAGGGGGCTCCGTCCTACGAGCAGTACTTC. The encoded protein is CASSSRPEGAPSYEQYF.

The gene calls are TRBV28 and TRBJ2-3; D unresolved. From germline, CDR1 is MDHEN and CDR2 SYDVKM. The V end lost 1 base, the J end lost 2 bases, and 13 bases lay between the germline ends. This CDR3 has 16 residues. The CDR3 loop reads CASSLYGPRDTDTQYF. CDR3 DNA sequence: TGTGCCAGCAGTTTATATGGGCCCCGTGACACAGATACGCAGTATTTT.

The genes are TRBV6-1 and TRBJ1-1; D gene uncertain. This CDR3 contains 13 residues. The germline V gene encodes CDR1 MNHNS and CDR2 SASEGT. V was shortened by 4 bases and J by 1 base, with 7 bases between the two germline ends. The CDR3 DNA is TGTGCCAGCAGTGGGGAGACGAACACTGAAGCTTTCTTT. Protein product: CASSGETNTEAFF.